Listed below are T cell receptor beta chains from one sample, sequenced in a study of OX40 agonist ivuxolimab in advanced cancers. TCRdb's copy holds only in-frame clones and misses some; the assay was immunoSEQ multiplex PCR. The sample holds 20,000 to 25,000 clones; 80% to 85% are singletons and the top ten take approximately 15%. The sample consisted of CD4+ or CD8+ T cells sorted from blood, taken in a trial of the OX40 agonist ivuxolimab. All receptors come from an adult with an advanced solid tumor such as melanoma, head and neck, liver or kidney cancer. Each CDR3 is given with its conserved first and last residue. The D gene is left open where the match is weak. Clone size is shown for a subset of rows, as once, few, many or a class of expanded clone.

>.|.|TRBJ2-7|TRBV7-2
TGTGCCAGCAGCCTAGGCGGGGTCAGGGCGTCTCAGTACTTC
CASSLGGVRASQYF
>.|.|TRBJ1-5|TRBV5-5
TGTGCCAGCAGCTTGGCCCAGGGTTATAACAATCAGCCCCAGCATTTT
CASSLAQGYNNQPQHF
>.|.|TRBJ2-5|TRBV29-1
TGCGCCGGGACGAGCGAGACCCAGTACTTC
CAGTSETQYF
>.|TRBD1|TRBJ1-1|TRBV14
TGTGCCAGCAGCCCCTCCTCGTACAGGGGGAGGAAAACTGAAGCTTTCTTT
CASSPSSYRGRKTEAFF
>.|.|TRBJ1-6|TRBV4-2
TGTGCCAGCAGCCAAGAGAGGGGTTCACCCCTCCACTTT
CASSQERGSPLHF
>.|TRBD1|TRBJ2-7|TRBV27
TGTGCCAGCAGTTTAACCGGGACAGGGCGCTACGAGCAGTACTTC
CASSLTGTGRYEQYF
>.|.|TRBJ1-1|TRBV6-4
TGTGCCAGCAGTGCGGACATGAACACTGAAGCTTTCTTT
CASSADMNTEAFF
>.|.|TRBJ1-2|TRBV4-1
TGCGCCAGCAGCCAAGAGGGGGTCGTAGGGACGAAAAACTATGGCTACACCTTC
CASSQEGVVGTKNYGYTF
>.|.|TRBJ1-6|TRBV27
TGTGCCAGCAGTTATACGGACAATTCACCCCTCCACTTT
CASSYTDNSPLHF
>.|TRBD1|TRBJ2-7|TRBV19
TGTGCCAGTAGTCCCGGGACAGGAGGCTACGAGCAGTACTTC
CASSPGTGGYEQYF
>.|TRBD1|TRBJ2-7|TRBV4-1
TGCGCCAGCAGCCAAGAGGGGAAAGGGGGCGCCTCCTACGAGCAGTACTTC
CASSQEGKGGASYEQYF
>.|TRBD2|TRBJ2-7|TRBV23-1
TGCGCCAGCAGCCTCCCCACTAGCGGGGGGGCCGTAACCTACGAGCAGTACTTC
CASSLPTSGGAVTYEQYF
>.|.|TRBJ1-4|TRBV27
TGTGCCAGCAGTTCGGGGTTTTCTAATGAAAAACTGTTTTTT
CASSSGFSNEKLFF
>.|TRBD2|TRBJ2-1|TRBV7-9
TGTGCCAGCAGCTCCGGACTAGCGGGGACACGCTACAATGAGCAGTTCTTC
CASSSGLAGTRYNEQFF
>.|.|TRBJ1-2|TRBV28
TGTGCCAGCAGTTCCGGGACGGCCAACTATGGCTACACCTTC
CASSSGTANYGYTF
>.|.|TRBJ2-5|TRBV6-5
TGTGCCACTCAAACATACCGGGGACAAGAGACCCAGTACTTC
CATQTYRGQETQYF
>.|TRBD2|TRBJ2-5|TRBV7-2
TGTGCCAGCAGCTTCCAACCGGGACTAGCGGGGGTTGGAGAGACCCAGTACTTC
CASSFQPGLAGVGETQYF
>once|.|TRBJ2-3|TRBV7-9
TGTGCCAGCAGCTCCCCAGGGTTAACAGATACGCAGTATTTT
CASSSPGLTDTQYF
>.|.|TRBJ1-2|TRBV6-5
TGTGCCACCCTAGGGGCAGACAGTTTGCTCTATGGCTACACCTTC
CATLGADSLLYGYTF
>.|.|TRBJ1-1|TRBV4-3
TGCGCCAGCAGCCAAGAGGCCGCGGTGACTGAAGCTTTCTTT
CASSQEAAVTEAFF
>.|.|TRBJ2-3|TRBV2
TGTGCCAGCAGCCCAGGGGTTGGGGAAGATACGCAGTATTTT
CASSPGVGEDTQYF
>.|.|TRBJ1-1|TRBV19
TGTGCCAGTAGTATAAGTTTCAGAAAAACTGAAGCTTTCTTT
CASSISFRKTEAFF
>once|.|TRBJ2-2|TRBV9
TGTGCCAGCAGCCCCAACGGACGGGTCGGGGCTCCCGGGGAGCTGTTTTTT
CASSPNGRVGAPGELFF
>.|TRBD2|TRBJ2-7|TRBV9
TGTGCCAGCAGCGTAGAAGCTCTAGCGGGGACCTACGAGCAGTACTTC
CASSVEALAGTYEQYF
>once|TRBD1|TRBJ2-5|TRBV5-8
TGTGCCAGCAGCCAAGGACAGGGTATACAAGAGACCCAGTACTTC
CASSQGQGIQETQYF
>.|TRBD2|TRBJ2-2|TRBV27
TGTGCCAGCAGTTTGGGCGGGGGGCCTGGCGGGGAGCTGTTTTTT
CASSLGGGPGGELFF
>.|.|TRBJ1-4|TRBV9
TGTGCCAGCAGCGTAGGGGCAGCGAATGAAAAACTGTTTTTT
CASSVGAANEKLFF
>.|TRBD2|TRBJ2-1|TRBV5-6
TGTGCCAGCAGCTGGGGAAGCGGGGGGGCCCCAAATGAGCAGTTCTTC
CASSWGSGGAPNEQFF